The 6 T cell receptor beta chains in this list originate from one sample, sequenced in a study of OX40 agonist ivuxolimab in advanced cancers. TCRdb's copy holds only in-frame clones and misses some; the assay was immunoSEQ multiplex PCR. Of approximately 58,000 clones listed, about 91% are singletons. Sequenced here: CD4+ or CD8+ T cells sorted from blood, sampled in a trial of the OX40 agonist ivuxolimab. Source of these receptors: an adult with an advanced solid tumor such as melanoma, head and neck, liver or kidney cancer.

The chain recombines TRBV10-1 with TRBJ1-2; 10 positions agree with TRBD1. This CDR3 has 17 residues. The V gene's germline CDR1 is WNHNN and CDR2 SYGVQD (reference sequence). The J segment lost 3 bases and the V segment lost 6 bases, leaving 13 bases of the junction unmatched. The CDR3 spells CASSLRTRQGADYGYTF. CDR3 bases: TGCGCCAGCAGCTTACGAACCAGACAGGGGGCCGACTATGGCTACACCTTC.

This clone was recorded only once. The chain is built from TRBV27 and TRBJ2-7, with TRBD2 identical over 14 bases. The CDR3 has 15 residues. Germline CDR1 reads MNHEY; CDR2 reads SMNVEV (reference sequence). The junction had 5 bases not matched to a gene; V was cut back by 6 bases and J by 4 bases. For the CDR3, the DNA is TGTGCCAGCAGGAGAGGGACTAGCGGGAGATACGAGCAGTACTTC. Its protein is CASRRGTSGRYEQYF.

This rearrangement joins TRBV27 to TRBJ1-1; D is undetermined. From germline, CDR1 is MNHEY and CDR2 SMNVEV (reference sequence). V shed 6 bases and J shed 1 base, with 3 bases lying between them. The CDR3 spans 11 residues. CDR3 protein: CASRSNTEAFF. For the CDR3, the DNA is TGTGCCAGCAGGTCGAACACTGAAGCTTTCTTT.

The chain is built from TRBV11-2 and TRBJ2-7, with TRBD1 matching 7 bases. Germline values: CDR1 SGHAT, CDR2 FQNNGV. Trimming cost V 2 bases and J 2 bases; bases outside gene matches: 6. The CDR3 is 15 residues long. CDR3 sequence: CASSLRDSLTYEQYF. For the CDR3, the DNA is TGTGCCAGCAGCTTACGGGACAGTCTTACCTACGAGCAGTACTTC.

V is TRBV11-2 and J is TRBJ2-7; no firm D call. Germline values: CDR1 SGHAT, CDR2 FQNNGV. This CDR3 region has 11 residues. The V end lost 2 bases, the J end lost 7 bases, and 6 bases lay between the germline ends. In DNA form, the CDR3 reads TGTGCCAGCAGCTTAAGCGCGGAGCAGTACTTC. Translated: CASSLSAEQYF.

This chain uses TRBV6-5 with TRBJ1-2; D uncertain. The V end lost 4 bases, the J end lost 3 bases, and 12 bases lay between the germline ends. Germline V gene data show CDR1 as MNHEY and CDR2 as SVGAGI. The CDR3 totals 14 residues. The CDR3 DNA sequence: TGTGCCAGCAGTTCGGATACAGAGTACTATGGCTACACCTTC. Translation: CASSSDTEYYGYTF.